This TCR beta chain was identified in a study of shared clonotypes between healthy human individuals. The data were produced by immunoSEQ multiplex PCR, yet TCRdb's version contains in-frame clones alone and is incomplete. The data show hundreds of thousands of clones, roughly 77% seen once. The donor cohort consisted entirely of Caucasian adults residing in Nashville, Tennessee. Genomic DNA, for the unsorted samples, came from tens of millions of PBMCs. Material: PBMCs. This clonotype was sampled from a woman aged 40 to 50 in good health. Some clones in this sample may be carry-over from other donors' samples.

In DNA form, the CDR3 reads TGTGCAAGTCGCTTCAGGTCCTACGAGCAGTACTTC. Protein sequence: CASRFRSYEQYF. This rearrangement joins TRBV12-2 to TRBJ2-7; the table names TRBD1, a call not compared with the DNA. TRBV12-2 is tagged as a pseudogene. The CDR3 consists of 12 residues.